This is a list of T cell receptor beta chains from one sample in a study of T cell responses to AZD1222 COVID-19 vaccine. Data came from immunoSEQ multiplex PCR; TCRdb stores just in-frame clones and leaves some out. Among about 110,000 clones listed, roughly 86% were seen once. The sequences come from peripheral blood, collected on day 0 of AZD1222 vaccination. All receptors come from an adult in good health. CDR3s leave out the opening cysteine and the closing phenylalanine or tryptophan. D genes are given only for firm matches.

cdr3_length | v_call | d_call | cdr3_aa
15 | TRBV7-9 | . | ASSTRTAGGYNSPLH
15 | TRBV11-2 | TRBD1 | ASSLVRTGGSGTEAF
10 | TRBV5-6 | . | ASSLAIHFQY
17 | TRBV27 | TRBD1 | ASSLSGPGQGFFDQPQH
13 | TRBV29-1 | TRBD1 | SVTDRAVYGNTIY
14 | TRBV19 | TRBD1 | ATRDARGAMNTEAF
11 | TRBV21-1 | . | ASSKGIDYGYT
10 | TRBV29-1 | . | SVPQEAGGYT
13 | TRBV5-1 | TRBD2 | ASSQTSAPYNEQF
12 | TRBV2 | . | ASSDHPRLGEQY
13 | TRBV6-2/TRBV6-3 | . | ASSSGQYSNQPQH
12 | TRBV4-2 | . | ASSLSESRNEQY
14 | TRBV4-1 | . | ASSQDRDKFPGELF
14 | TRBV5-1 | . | ASSPRDPTANYGYT
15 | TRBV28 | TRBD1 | ASSSGTGGLSGNTIY